These 18 T cell receptor beta chains were sequenced from one sample in a study of cytomegalovirus exposure and HLA in healthy donors. It was with 60 Vbeta and 13 Jbeta primers that the PCR ran. Sequencing used immunoSEQ multiplex PCR; TCRdb keeps in-frame clones, though not all of them. The sample records about 93,000 clones, 82% being singletons. The sample consisted of PBMCs. These receptors all come from a man aged 45-65 years in good health and CMV-seronegative.

The J gene is TRBJ1-2, the V gene TRBV28; D remains ambiguous. The CDR3 sequence is 11 residues long. Germline V lookup: CDR1 MDHEN, CDR2 SYDVKM. V lost 7 bases, J lost 8 bases, and 11 bases lay in between. The CDR3 spells CASTGPGGYTF. The CDR3 DNA reads as TGTGCCAGCACCGGTCCGGGAGGCTACACCTTC.

The chain combines TRBV5-1 with TRBJ1-2; 8 bases are a match to TRBD1. V was clipped by 0 bases and J by 2 bases; unmatched bases: 3. Germline CDR1 reads SGHRS; CDR2 reads YFSETQ. The CDR3 runs 15 residues. The CDR3 is CASSLDNRGNYGYTF. Here the CDR3 DNA reads TGCGCCAGCAGCTTGGATAACAGGGGGAACTATGGCTACACCTTC.

This chain connects TRBV5-1 to TRBJ1-6; D is unclear. The CDR3 runs 13 residues. The V and J ends lost 4 bases and 6 bases respectively, with 8 bases between them. CDR1 is SGHRS and CDR2 is YFSETQ in the germline V gene. This chain's CDR3 is CASSPERNSPLHF. The DNA of the CDR3 is TGCGCCAGCAGCCCCGAGCGTAATTCACCCCTCCACTTT.

This clone was observed a single time. V is TRBV2 and J is TRBJ1-2, with D possibly matching TRBD1 (5 bases). The V gene's germline CDR1 is SNHLY and CDR2 FYNNEI. V lost 6 bases and J 4 bases, leaving 21 bases between the germline ends. The CDR3 loop spans 16 amino acids. CDR3 region: CASRFGTPSVSYGYTF. Here the CDR3 DNA reads TGTGCCAGCAGATTCGGGACTCCCTCGGTCAGCTATGGCTACACCTTC.

The chain links TRBV7-3 to TRBJ2-2, with unresolved D. The CDR3 sequence is 14 residues long. Germline CDR1 reads SGHTA; CDR2 reads FQGTGA. The germline V and J ends were trimmed by 5 bases and 7 bases, with 14 bases remaining between them. CDR3 nucleotide sequence: TGTGCCAGCAGCGCCAAGACCGGGTACGGGGAGCTGTTTTTT. This gives the protein CASSAKTGYGELFF.

The chain has TRBV6-6 and TRBJ2-6; D perhaps matches TRBD2 (5 bases). From germline, CDR1 is MNHNY and CDR2 SVGAGI (reference sequence). This CDR3 has 13 amino acids. Trimming left V 10 bases short and J 0 bases short, with 7 bases between. CDR3 nucleotides: TGTGCCATAGCGTCCTCTGGGGCCAACGTCCTGACTTTC. The encoded protein is CAIASSGANVLTF.

This chain uses TRBV5-5 with TRBJ2-1, with TRBD1 matching over 7 bases. Germline CDR1 and CDR2: SGHKS and YYEKEE (reference sequence). With 2 bases clipped from V and 3 bases from J, the junction kept 5 bases outside the gene matches. The CDR3 has 15 residues. CDR3 amino acids: CASSLDRVSYNEQFF. CDR3 bases: TGTGCCAGCAGCTTAGACAGGGTCAGCTACAATGAGCAGTTCTTC.

The rearrangement links TRBV7-2 to TRBJ2-7, with D possibly matching TRBD1 (6 bases). Germline values: CDR1 SGHTA, CDR2 FQGNSA. V was pared by 1 base and J by 6 bases, with 10 bases between. The CDR3 has 13 amino acids. The CDR3 coding sequence is TGTGCCAGCAGCTTAGGGCAGGGGCTCGAGCAGTACTTC. Protein sequence: CASSLGQGLEQYF.

This chain uses TRBV25-1 with TRBJ1-5, with a possible D match to TRBD1 (6 bases). The CDR3 totals 16 residues. Per the germline V gene, CDR1 is MGHDK and CDR2 is SYGVNS. V shed 2 bases and J shed 6 bases, with 17 bases lying between them. DNA of the CDR3: TGTGCCAGCAGTGAACAGGGCAGGGGCGCCGGTCAGCCCCAGCATTTT. This codes for CASSEQGRGAGQPQHF.

The V gene is TRBV7-6, the J gene TRBJ2-7, with TRBD1 as a possible D gene (5 bases). Germline V gene data show CDR1 as SGHVS and CDR2 as FNYEAQ. V gave up 0 bases and J gave up 3 bases, with 12 bases separating them. CDR3 length: 15 residues. The CDR3 is CASSLAPGSDYEQYF. The DNA for the CDR3 is TGTGCCAGCAGCTTAGCGCCAGGGTCGGACTACGAGCAGTACTTC. The full variable domain, completed using reference TRBV7-6 and TRBJ2-7, is GAGVSQSPRYKVTKRGQDVALRCDPISGHVSLYWYRQALGQGPEFLTYFNYEAQQDKSGLPNDRFSAERPEGSISTLTIQRTEQRDSAMYRCASSLAPGSDYEQYFGPGTRLTVT.

The chain links TRBV30 to TRBJ2-2; D is unresolved. There are 12 residues in the CDR3. Trimming removed 2 bases from V and 4 bases from J, with 5 bases in between. CDR1 GTSNPN and CDR2 SVGIG come from the germline V gene (reference sequence). CDR3 amino acids: CAWSLPTGELFF. CDR3 sequence (DNA): TGTGCCTGGAGTCTTCCCACCGGGGAGCTGTTTTTT. Full variable domain (rest looked up from reference TRBV30 and TRBJ2-2): SQTIHQWPATLVQPVGSPLSLECTVEGTSNPNLYWYRQAAGRGLQLLFYSVGIGQISSEVPQNLSASRPQDRQFILSSKKLLLSDSGFYLCAWSLPTGELFFGEGSRLTVL.

This sequence joins TRBV6-6 and TRBJ1-1, with D uncertain. This CDR3 comprises 14 residues. Trimming removed 0 bases from V and 1 base from J, with 6 bases in between. The germline gives CDR1 MNHNY, CDR2 SVGAGI (reference sequence). The CDR3 protein is CASSYSLSNTEAFF. The CDR3, as DNA: TGTGCCAGCAGTTACTCGTTATCGAACACTGAAGCTTTCTTT.

The V gene is TRBV28, the J gene TRBJ2-5; no clear D. Germline-derived CDR1 and CDR2 are MDHEN and SYDVKM. The CDR3 extends over 13 amino acids. Deletions cut 3 bases from V and 1 base from J, with 6 bases between. CDR3 loop: CASSFTTQETQYF. CDR3 coding DNA: TGTGCCAGCAGTTTCACTACCCAAGAGACCCAGTACTTC.

This CDR3 is CASSPMGQGANQPQHF. CDR3 nucleotides: TGTGCCAGCAGCCCAATGGGACAGGGGGCTAATCAGCCCCAGCATTTT. The chain recombines TRBV11-2 with TRBJ1-5; 12 bases agree with TRBD1. The CDR3 is 16 residues long. The junction had 6 bases not matched to a gene; V was cut back by 5 bases and J by 4 bases. Germline values: CDR1 SGHAT, CDR2 FQNNGV.

The CDR3 region has the DNA TGTGCCAGCAGCCAAGAGTGGTGGGAGGGCCTGAACGAGCAGTACTTC. It codes for CASSQEWWEGLNEQYF. The chain couples TRBV4-2 to TRBJ2-7; 7 bases line up with TRBD2. The CDR3 extends over 16 amino acids. V lost 0 bases to trimming and J lost 5 bases; unmatched junction nucleotides: 10. Germline CDR1 LGHNA, CDR2 YNFKEQ.

The chain combines TRBV4-1 with TRBJ2-2; 9 nucleotides align to TRBD2. The CDR3 is 15 residues long. Germline loops: CDR1 MGHRA, CDR2 YSYEKL. The trim removed 4 bases at V and 5 bases at J, leaving 5 bases unmatched. CDR3 amino acids: CASSPDGLATGELFF. The CDR3 nucleotides are TGCGCCAGCAGCCCCGACGGACTAGCGACCGGGGAGCTGTTTTTT.

The rearrangement uses TRBV6-1 and TRBJ2-2; 10 bases agree with TRBD1. This CDR3 comprises 15 residues. The junction had 11 bases not matched to a gene; V was cut back by 7 bases and J by 9 bases. CDR1 is MNHNS, CDR2 SASEGT, per germline. The DNA of the CDR3 is TGTGCCAGCATTCCCCGGGACAGGGGTTTGAGGGAGCTGTTTTTT. Protein product: CASIPRDRGLRELFF.

This chain joins TRBV10-2 and TRBJ2-1; the match to TRBD2 covers 9 bases. The length of the CDR3 is 16 residues. V gave up 3 bases and J gave up 6 bases; unmatched junction bases: 9. Germline V gives CDR1 WSHSY, CDR2 SAAADI. CDR3 sequence: CASSESSGSLSNEQFF. DNA of the CDR3: TGCGCCAGCAGTGAAAGTAGCGGGAGTCTGAGCAATGAGCAGTTCTTC.